This T cell receptor (beta chain) was captured by sequencing in a study of blood T cell repertoires in COVID-19. The wider study: Donors in the United States, Italy and Spain gave samples during acute or convalescent COVID-19.

In the study's own analysis: Estimation of nucleated cell counts was performed using reference gene primer amplification. TCRdb's table, derived via immunoSEQ multiplex PCR, lists solely in-frame clones and lacks some. V, J and clone size reflect that table, while D and trimming were determined from the DNA. The top ten hold 0.92% of the sample, which has roughly 32,000 clones, more than 85% seen once. This CDR3 spans 13 amino acids. Trimming pared 6 bases from V and 4 bases from J, leaving 12 bases between. CDR1 is SGHNT and CDR2 is YENEEA in the germline V gene. Sample: peripheral blood. The source of this sequence is a male donor with active COVID-19. This chain joins TRBV11-3 and TRBJ1-1; D uncertain. CDR3 nucleotides: TGTGCCAGCAGACAAATGGGAGGCACTGAAGCTTTCTTT. Protein: CASRQMGGTEAFF.